The clone carrying this TCR beta chain has a handful of counts. The antigen remains unidentified. The CDR3 spans 16 residues. The germline V gene has CDR1 LGHNT and CDR2 FRNRAP. The germline V and J ends were trimmed by 2 bases and 5 bases, with 18 bases remaining between them. This sample was included in a study of identical twins. Study findings and constraints: Invariant T cells like MAIT and iNKT could partly confound the zero-insertion analyses.

Each CDR3 protein is one row after TCRdb ran MiXCR on the 5' RACE reads. The data hold approximately 210,000 distinct CDR3 sequences, with 5% to 7% observed a single time. The sample also formed part of further work on T cells expressing NK-cell markers.

The sequenced sample was CD8+ T cells sorted from blood. The chain couples TRBV12-5 to TRBJ1-2, with D unresolved. This clonotype was obtained from a woman aged 18-29 years in good health. The chain's CDR3 is CASGLQDTAGVYGYTF. The CDR3 DNA reads TGTGCTAGTGGTTTGCAAGATACAGCTGGGGTGTATGGCTACACCTTC.